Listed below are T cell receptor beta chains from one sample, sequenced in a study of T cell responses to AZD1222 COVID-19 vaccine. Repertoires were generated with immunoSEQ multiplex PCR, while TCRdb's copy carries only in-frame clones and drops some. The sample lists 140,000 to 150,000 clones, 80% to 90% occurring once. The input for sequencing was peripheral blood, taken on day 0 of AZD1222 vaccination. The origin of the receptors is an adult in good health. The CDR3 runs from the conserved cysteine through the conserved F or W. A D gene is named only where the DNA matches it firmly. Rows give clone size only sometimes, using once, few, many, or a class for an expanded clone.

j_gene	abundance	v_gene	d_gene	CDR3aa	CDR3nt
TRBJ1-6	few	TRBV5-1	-	CASRQAGDNSPLHF	TGCGCCAGCAGACAGGCCGGGGATAATTCACCCCTCCACTTT
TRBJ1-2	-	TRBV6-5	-	CASSYSGEYGYTF	TGTGCCAGCAGTTACTCGGGAGAGTATGGCTACACCTTC
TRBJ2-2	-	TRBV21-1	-	CASSKAQGQLCGTGELFF	TGTGCCAGCAGCAAAGCGCAGGGGCAGCTTTGTGGCACCGGGGAGCTGTTTTTT
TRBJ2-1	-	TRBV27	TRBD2	CASSSPSAGGAGGEQFF	TGTGCCAGCAGTTCCCCCTCCGCCGGGGGGGCCGGTGGTGAGCAGTTCTTC
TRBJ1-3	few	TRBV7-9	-	CASSFLSGEVLSDTIYF	TGTGCCAGCAGCTTCTTATCCGGGGAGGTTTTATCGGACACCATATATTTT
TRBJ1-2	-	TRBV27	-	CASSLFGVSSTTNYGYTF	TGTGCCAGCAGTTTATTTGGGGTGAGCTCCACTACAAACTATGGCTACACCTTC
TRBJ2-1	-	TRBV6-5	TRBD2	CASSLLAGGRIREQFF	TGTGCCAGCAGTTTACTAGCGGGGGGGCGAATTCGCGAGCAGTTCTTC
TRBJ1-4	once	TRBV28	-	CASRTGGSANEKLFF	TGTGCCAGCAGAACGGGAGGTTCGGCTAATGAAAAACTGTTTTTT
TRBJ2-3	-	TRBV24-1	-	CATSEGLWGPSTDTQYF	TGTGCCACCAGTGAAGGCCTTTGGGGGCCTAGCACAGATACGCAGTATTTT
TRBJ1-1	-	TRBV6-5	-	CASRRDGGGTEAFF	TGTGCCAGCAGACGGGACGGCGGGGGGACTGAAGCTTTCTTT
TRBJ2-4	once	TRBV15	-	CATSTYLERIQYF	TGTGCCACCAGCACATACCTAGAAAGGATTCAGTACTTC
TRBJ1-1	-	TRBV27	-	CASSITAWAAMNTEAFF	TGTGCCAGCAGCATAACGGCTTGGGCAGCGATGAACACTGAAGCTTTCTTT
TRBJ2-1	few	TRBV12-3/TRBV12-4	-	CASSVVDEQFF	TGTGCCAGCAGTGTCGTTGATGAGCAGTTCTTC
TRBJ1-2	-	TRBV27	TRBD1	CASSFRGQGLRGYTF	TGTGCCAGCAGTTTCAGGGGACAGGGTCTTCGTGGCTACACCTTC
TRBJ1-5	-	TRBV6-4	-	CASSPAALPGQPQHF	TGTGCCAGCAGTCCGGCGGCTCTACCCGGACAGCCCCAGCATTTT
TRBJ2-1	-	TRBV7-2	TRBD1	CASRTNRGRGSYNEQFF	TGTGCCAGCAGAACCAACAGGGGGCGAGGCTCCTACAATGAGCAGTTCTTC
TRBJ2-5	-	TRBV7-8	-	CASSPHARGVQETQYF	TGTGCCAGCAGCCCGCACGCTAGAGGGGTCCAAGAGACCCAGTACTTC
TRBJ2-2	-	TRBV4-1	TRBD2	CASSPRTSGGTGELFF	TGCGCCAGCAGCCCTCGGACTAGCGGAGGAACCGGGGAGCTGTTTTTT
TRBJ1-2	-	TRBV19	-	CASSMLPGMLGYTF	TGTGCCAGTAGTATGTTGCCAGGGATGTTGGGCTACACCTTC
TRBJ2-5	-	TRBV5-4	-	CASSLKGGGLETQYF	TGTGCCAGCAGCTTGAAGGGAGGGGGGCTGGAGACCCAGTACTTC
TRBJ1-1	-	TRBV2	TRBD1	CASTARTGSSTEAFF	TGTGCCAGCACAGCCCGGACAGGGAGTTCCACTGAAGCTTTCTTT
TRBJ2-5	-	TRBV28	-	CASSFSKGRRGWQETQYF	TGTGCCAGCAGTTTCTCCAAGGGGAGGCGGGGCTGGCAAGAGACCCAGTACTTC
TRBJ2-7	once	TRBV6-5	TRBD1	CASGGTGRFYEQYF	TGTGCCTCAGGGGGGACAGGGCGGTTCTACGAGCAGTACTTC
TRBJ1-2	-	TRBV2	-	CASSEREGLLYGYTF	TGTGCCAGCAGTGAAAGGGAGGGCCTACTCTATGGCTACACCTTC
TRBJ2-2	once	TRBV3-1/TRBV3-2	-	CASSPQAGELFF	TGTGCCAGCAGCCCACAAGCCGGGGAGCTGTTTTTT